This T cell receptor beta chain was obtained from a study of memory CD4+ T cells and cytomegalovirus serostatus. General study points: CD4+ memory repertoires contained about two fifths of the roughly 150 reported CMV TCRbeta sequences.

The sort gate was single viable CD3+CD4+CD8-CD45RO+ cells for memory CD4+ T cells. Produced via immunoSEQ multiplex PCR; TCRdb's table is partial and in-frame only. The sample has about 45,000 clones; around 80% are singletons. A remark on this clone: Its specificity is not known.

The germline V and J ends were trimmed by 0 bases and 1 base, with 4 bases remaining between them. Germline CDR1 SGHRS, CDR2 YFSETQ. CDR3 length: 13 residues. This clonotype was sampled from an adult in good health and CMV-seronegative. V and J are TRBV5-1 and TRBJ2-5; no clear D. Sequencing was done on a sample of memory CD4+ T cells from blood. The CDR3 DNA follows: TGCGCCAGCAGCTTGGCAGTCCAAGAGACCCAGTACTTC. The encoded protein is CASSLAVQETQYF.